The rows below give T cell receptor beta chains drawn from one sample of a study of control samples from healthy donors and cancer patients. Using immunoSEQ multiplex PCR, the repertoire was profiled, and TCRdb retains in-frame clones only, with some absent. The sample consists of about 140,000 clones, about 88% of them appearing once. The source material was blood. These receptors all come from a woman in her 30s in good health. CDR3s include the opening cysteine and the closing phenylalanine or tryptophan. A D gene is named only where the DNA matches it firmly. Size is omitted from some rows. Given values are once, few, many or a class for expanded clones.

v_gene: TRBV5-1; j_gene: TRBJ2-5; d_gene: -; abundance: -; CDR3nt: TGCGCCAGCCTCCCAGACACTACATTTGAGACCCAGTACTTC; CDR3aa: CASLPDTTFETQYF
v_gene: TRBV29-1; j_gene: TRBJ2-7; d_gene: -; abundance: once; CDR3nt: TGCAGCGTTTCCAGGAACTCCTACGAGCAGTACTTC; CDR3aa: CSVSRNSYEQYF
v_gene: TRBV6-2/TRBV6-3; j_gene: TRBJ2-1; d_gene: -; abundance: once; CDR3nt: TGTGCCAGCAGTTGGCCGGTGAGCGGGCTGAATGAGCAGTTCTTC; CDR3aa: CASSWPVSGLNEQFF
v_gene: TRBV5-1; j_gene: TRBJ2-1; d_gene: -; abundance: -; CDR3nt: TGCGCCAGCGTGAGAAACATCAACCCCGCAAATGAGCAGTTCTTC; CDR3aa: CASVRNINPANEQFF
v_gene: TRBV6-6; j_gene: TRBJ2-7; d_gene: TRBD2; abundance: -; CDR3nt: TGTGCCAGCAGCAGACTAGCGGGAGATTACGAGCAGTACTTC; CDR3aa: CASSRLAGDYEQYF
v_gene: TRBV2; j_gene: TRBJ2-1; d_gene: TRBD1; abundance: few; CDR3nt: TGTGCCAGCAGTGTAGGGGACAGGGGGTCGAATGAGCAGTTCTTC; CDR3aa: CASSVGDRGSNEQFF
v_gene: TRBV18; j_gene: TRBJ2-1; d_gene: -; abundance: -; CDR3nt: TGTGCCAGCTCACTACTCGACAGCTCCAATGAGCAGTTCTTC; CDR3aa: CASSLLDSSNEQFF
v_gene: TRBV18; j_gene: TRBJ2-3; d_gene: TRBD2; abundance: -; CDR3nt: TGTGCCAGCTCACCACTCCGGACTAGCGAAGATACGCAGTATTTT; CDR3aa: CASSPLRTSEDTQYF
v_gene: TRBV9; j_gene: TRBJ2-4; d_gene: -; abundance: -; CDR3nt: TGTGCCAGCAGCGTAGCTCCCACCCGCACTTTTCAGTACTTC; CDR3aa: CASSVAPTRTFQYF
v_gene: TRBV7-9; j_gene: TRBJ2-1; d_gene: -; abundance: -; CDR3nt: TGTGCCAGCAGCCCACTCAGGGGACCCTACAATGAGCAGTTCTTC; CDR3aa: CASSPLRGPYNEQFF
v_gene: TRBV19; j_gene: TRBJ1-2; d_gene: -; abundance: -; CDR3nt: TGTGCCAGTAGTCTCATACGTCACAGCGACTATGGCTACACCTTC; CDR3aa: CASSLIRHSDYGYTF
v_gene: TRBV5-1; j_gene: TRBJ2-1; d_gene: -; abundance: -; CDR3nt: TGCGCCAGCCGAAGGGAGGCTTGGGGGCGGGGCTACAATGAGCAGTTCTTC; CDR3aa: CASRREAWGRGYNEQFF
v_gene: TRBV5-6; j_gene: TRBJ1-1; d_gene: -; abundance: -; CDR3nt: TGTGCCAGCAGCTTCACAGGGAACACTGAAGCTTTCTTT; CDR3aa: CASSFTGNTEAFF
v_gene: TRBV3-1/TRBV3-2; j_gene: TRBJ2-5; d_gene: TRBD1; abundance: -; CDR3nt: TGTGCCAGCAGCCGGGACAGAACCCAGTACTTC; CDR3aa: CASSRDRTQYF
v_gene: TRBV7-8; j_gene: TRBJ2-7; d_gene: -; abundance: few; CDR3nt: TGTGCCAGCAGCTTCGTCCTTGGCGAGCAGTACTTC; CDR3aa: CASSFVLGEQYF
v_gene: TRBV3-1/TRBV3-2; j_gene: TRBJ1-2; d_gene: -; abundance: -; CDR3nt: TGTGCCAGCAGCCAAGATCTGTCGGGCTACACCTTC; CDR3aa: CASSQDLSGYTF
v_gene: TRBV5-6; j_gene: TRBJ1-5; d_gene: -; abundance: -; CDR3nt: TGTGCCAGCAGCTTAGGGGGGCCCAATCAGCCCCAGCATTTT; CDR3aa: CASSLGGPNQPQHF
v_gene: TRBV6-5; j_gene: TRBJ2-1; d_gene: TRBD1; abundance: -; CDR3nt: TGTGCCAGCAGTCCGCGGACAGGGGATAGAAATGAGCAGTTCTTC; CDR3aa: CASSPRTGDRNEQFF
v_gene: TRBV18; j_gene: TRBJ2-1; d_gene: TRBD2; abundance: few; CDR3nt: TGTGCCAGCTCACCACCGAAATGGCTAGCGGGAGGGTCCTACAATGAGCAGTTCTTC; CDR3aa: CASSPPKWLAGGSYNEQFF
v_gene: TRBV21-1; j_gene: TRBJ2-1; d_gene: -; abundance: -; CDR3nt: TGTGCCAGCAGCAAAGAGGGGAGCGGGAGAAGGCCCTACAATGAGCAGTTCTTC; CDR3aa: CASSKEGSGRRPYNEQFF
v_gene: TRBV5-4; j_gene: TRBJ1-1; d_gene: -; abundance: -; CDR3nt: TGTGCCAGCAGCTTGGCCGGGTCGGATGAAGCTTTCTTT; CDR3aa: CASSLAGSDEAFF
v_gene: TRBV6-5; j_gene: TRBJ1-2; d_gene: TRBD1; abundance: -; CDR3nt: TGTGCCAGCAGGGGACAGGAGATCTATGGCTACACCTTC; CDR3aa: CASRGQEIYGYTF
v_gene: TRBV7-8; j_gene: TRBJ1-1; d_gene: -; abundance: -; CDR3nt: TGTGCCAGCAGCCCCACCCGACAGTTCACTGAAGCTTTCTTT; CDR3aa: CASSPTRQFTEAFF
v_gene: TRBV7-8; j_gene: TRBJ2-7; d_gene: TRBD1; abundance: -; CDR3nt: TGTGCCAGCAGCTCCAAAACAGGGGGCGCCTCCTACGAGCAGTACTTC; CDR3aa: CASSSKTGGASYEQYF
v_gene: TRBV14; j_gene: TRBJ1-6; d_gene: -; abundance: few; CDR3nt: TGTGCCAGCAGCCAGTTGGGACACGATAATTCACCCCTCCACTTT; CDR3aa: CASSQLGHDNSPLHF
v_gene: TRBV3-1/TRBV3-2; j_gene: TRBJ2-7; d_gene: TRBD2; abundance: -; CDR3nt: TGTGCCAGCAGCCCCGCAGGAGCGGGAAGATTCGAGCAGTACTTC; CDR3aa: CASSPAGAGRFEQYF
v_gene: TRBV5-1; j_gene: TRBJ1-5; d_gene: -; abundance: once; CDR3nt: TGCGCCAGCAGCTTGGACGGGGGTACCCAGCCCCAGCATTTT; CDR3aa: CASSLDGGTQPQHF
v_gene: TRBV28; j_gene: TRBJ2-7; d_gene: -; abundance: once; CDR3nt: TGTGCCAGCAGTAGGTCCGGATTAAGCTCCTACGAGCAGTACTTC; CDR3aa: CASSRSGLSSYEQYF